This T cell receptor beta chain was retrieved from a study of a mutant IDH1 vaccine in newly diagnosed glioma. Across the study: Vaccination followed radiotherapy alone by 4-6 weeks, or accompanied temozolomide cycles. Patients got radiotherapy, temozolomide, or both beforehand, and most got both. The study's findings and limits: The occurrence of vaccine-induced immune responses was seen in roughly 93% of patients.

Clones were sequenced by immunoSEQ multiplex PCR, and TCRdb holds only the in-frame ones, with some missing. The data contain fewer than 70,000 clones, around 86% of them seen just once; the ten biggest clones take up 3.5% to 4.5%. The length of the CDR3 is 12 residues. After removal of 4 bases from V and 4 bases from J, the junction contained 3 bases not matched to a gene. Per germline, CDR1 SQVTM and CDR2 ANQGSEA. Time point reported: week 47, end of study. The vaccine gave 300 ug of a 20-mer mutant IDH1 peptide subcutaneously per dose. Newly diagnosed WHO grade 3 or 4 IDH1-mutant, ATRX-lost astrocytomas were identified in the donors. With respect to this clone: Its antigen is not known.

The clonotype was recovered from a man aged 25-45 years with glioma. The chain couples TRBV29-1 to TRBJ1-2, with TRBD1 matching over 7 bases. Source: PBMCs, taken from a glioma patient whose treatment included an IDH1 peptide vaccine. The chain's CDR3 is CSVGGQVYGYTF. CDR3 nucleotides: TGCAGCGTTGGCGGACAGGTCTATGGCTACACCTTC.